Listed here are 5 T cell receptor beta chains from one sample, sequenced in a study of vaccination and CD4 T cells after COVID-19. Cultured CD4+ T cells had their DNA profiled by the Oncomine TCR Beta short-read assay. TCRdb reprocessed the PCR reads with MiXCR, giving one entry per CDR3 protein. The sample records 22,000 or so distinct CDR3 sequences, around 44% being singletons. Their cognate antigens are unknown. Treatment noted: approximately nine-day PBMC culture with coronavirus spike peptide pools or control peptides (ViraFEST assay). Material for sequencing was CD4+ T cells from blood, cultured in vitro. The origin of the receptors is a human donor who had recovered from COVID-19.

This clonotype showed up just a few times. The V and J genes are TRBV27 and TRBJ1-1; the D gene is possibly TRBD1 (6 bases). The germline gives CDR1 MNHEY, CDR2 SMNVEV (reference sequence). The CDR3 loop spans 12 amino acids. Between the trimmed V and J ends, which lost 2 bases and 7 bases, there was a span of 8 bases. CDR3: CASSLGGREAFF. The CDR3, as DNA: TGTGCCAGCAGTTTAGGGGGGCGTGAAGCTTTCTTT.

The V and J genes are TRBV10-3 and TRBJ2-3, with 9 bases identical to TRBD1. Germline values: CDR1 ENHRY, CDR2 SYGVKD. The CDR3 is made up of 15 amino acids. V shed 5 bases and J 4 bases; nucleotides not matched to a gene: 7. CDR3 protein: CAISRQGEASDTQYF. The CDR3 DNA reads as TGTGCCATCAGTAGACAGGGGGAAGCCTCAGATACGCAGTATTTT.

This clonotype appeared a single time. The chain is built from TRBV19 and TRBJ1-4, with D possibly TRBD1 on 6 matching bases. Germline V gene sequence: CDR1 LNHDA, CDR2 SQIVND (reference sequence). This CDR3 comprises 15 residues. The germline V and J ends were trimmed by 1 base and 1 base, with 7 bases remaining between them. The CDR3 DNA is TGTGCCAGTAGTATAGGGGGGCGAACTAATGAAAAACTGTTTTTT. Its protein product is CASSIGGRTNEKLFF.

This rearrangement joins TRBV28 to TRBJ1-1; D is undetermined. CDR3 length equals 16 residues. V lost 5 bases to trimming and J lost 1 base, with 17 bases between them. The germline V gene encodes CDR1 MDHEN and CDR2 SYDVKM. Written as DNA, the CDR3 is TGTGCCAGCAGTCCTACGGGTCTGGCGCCGAACACTGAAGCTTTCTTT. Its translation is CASSPTGLAPNTEAFF. The full variable domain, with the rest looked up from reference TRBV28 and TRBJ1-1, is DVKVTQSSRYLVKRTGEKVFLECVQDMDHENMFWYRQDPGLGLRLIYFSYDVKMKEKGDIPEGYSVSREKKERFSLILESASTNQTSMYLCASSPTGLAPNTEAFFGQGTRLTVV.

The rearrangement uses TRBV10-1 and TRBJ1-1, with D hard to call. This CDR3 comprises 12 residues. V lost 3 bases and J lost 0, with 2 bases in between. CDR1 is WNHNN and CDR2 is SYGVQD in the germline V gene (reference sequence). This CDR3 is CASSDLNTEAFF. The CDR3 DNA follows: TGCGCCAGCAGTGACCTGAACACTGAAGCTTTCTTT.